One sample yielded the 21 T cell receptor beta chains listed below, sequenced in a study of T cells after yellow fever vaccination. TCRdb processed the 5' RACE reads anew with MiXCR; each CDR3 protein has one entry. In the table there are 450,000 to 600,000 distinct CDR3 sequences, less than 20% of which are singletons. The sequences come from PBMCs, collected 5 days after the first yellow fever vaccination. Receptor source: a young man who received the YFV17D yellow fever vaccine.

This clonotype came up many times. J is TRBJ2-2 and V is TRBV9, with D perhaps assigned TRBD1 or TRBD2 (5 bases each). This CDR3 contains 15 residues. Germline values: CDR1 SGDLS, CDR2 YYNGEE. The V end was cut by 3 bases, the J end by 5 bases, with 14 bases between. The CDR3, as DNA: TGTGCCAGCAGCGGGGGACCAGGATGGACCGGGGAGCTGTTTTTT. Translating it yields CASSGGPGWTGELFF.

The chain carries TRBV5-4 and TRBJ2-1, with 12 positions matching TRBD1. This CDR3 is built from 16 residues. V trimming: 0 bases; J trimming: 7 bases; junction bases outside the gene matches: 5. Germline CDR1 and CDR2: SGHNT and YYREEE (reference sequence). Here the CDR3 reads CASSLGGTGGGNEQFF. CDR3 DNA sequence: TGTGCCAGCAGCTTGGGCGGGACAGGGGGCGGAAATGAGCAGTTCTTC.

As concerns this clonotype: Compared with germline, one end of the junction differs, possibly owing to a read error. This chain links TRBV5-1 with TRBJ2-1, with D perhaps TRBD2 (6 bases). CDR1 is SGHRS and CDR2 is YFSETQ in the germline V gene. This CDR3 has 16 residues. CDR3 sequence reads: CASSPSPSAGYNKQFF. The DNA of the CDR3 is TGCGCCAGCAGCCCTTCTCCTAGCGCAGGATACAATAAGCAGTTCTTC.

This clonotype was seen a handful of times. V and J are TRBV4-1 and TRBJ1-2; D remains unclear. This CDR3 has 14 residues. V was cut by 0 bases and J by 6 bases, with 11 bases left in between. Looked up from germline, CDR1 is MGHRA and CDR2 is YSYEKL. The CDR3 here is CASSQDGRADGYTF. The CDR3, as DNA: TGCGCCAGCAGCCAAGATGGGAGGGCCGATGGCTACACCTTC.

The CDR3 sequence: CASSPNSQGDGYTF. The DNA of the CDR3 is TGTGCCAGCTCACCGAACTCGCAAGGAGATGGCTACACCTTC. The V and J genes are TRBV18 and TRBJ1-2, with D hard to call. CDR1 KGHSH and CDR2 LQKENI come from the germline V gene. The CDR3 is 14 residues long. The V gene lost 3 bases and the J gene lost 6 bases, with 14 bases spanning the gap. The whole variable domain, filled in from reference TRBV18 and TRBJ1-2, reads NAGVMQNPRHLVRRRGQEARLRCSPMKGHSHVYWYRQLPEEGLKFMVYLQKENIIDESGMPKERFSAEFPKEGPSILRIQQVVRGDSAAYFCASSPNSQGDGYTFGSGTRLTVV.

This clonotype has more than one count but fewer than ten. The V gene is TRBV4-1, the J gene TRBJ1-1; possibly TRBD1 for D (5 bases). In germline, CDR1 is MGHRA, CDR2 YSYEKL. V gave up 0 bases and J gave up 1 base, with 6 bases separating them. The CDR3 is made up of 14 amino acids. The CDR3 DNA is TGCGCCAGCAGCCAAGACAGGGCGAACACTGAAGCTTTCTTT. Its protein product is CASSQDRANTEAFF.

This clonotype was seen at least ten times. The chain has TRBV4-2 and TRBJ1-2, with TRBD1 matching over 9 bases. The ends lost 0 bases at V and 4 bases at J; junction bases unmatched: 3. Germline loops: CDR1 LGHNA, CDR2 YNFKEQ. CDR3 length: 15 residues. CDR3 nucleotide sequence: TGTGCCAGCAGCCAAGAGGGGACAGGGTCCTATGGCTACACCTTC. Translated: CASSQEGTGSYGYTF.

In this sample, this clonotype turned up a few times. The chain joins TRBV30 to TRBJ2-5, with 9 positions matching TRBD1. Unmatched junction bases numbered 9, after V lost 8 bases and J lost 5 bases. CDR1 GTSNPN and CDR2 SVGIG come from the germline V gene (reference sequence). The CDR3 runs 13 residues. This CDR3 is CAGTGGVGETQYF. In nucleotides, the CDR3 is TGTGCCGGAACAGGGGGCGTTGGGGAGACCCAGTACTTC.

This clonotype has only a few counts. V is TRBV5-1 and J is TRBJ1-2, with D possibly matching TRBD1 (5 bases). This CDR3 has 17 amino acids. Germline V lookup: CDR1 SGHRS, CDR2 YFSETQ. Trimming took off 4 bases at V and 0 bases at J, with 19 bases between the two ends. The CDR3 nucleotides are TGCGCCAGCAGCCATAACCGACAGACCTTAGCTAACTATGGCTACACCTTC. Its protein product is CASSHNRQTLANYGYTF. The whole variable domain, filled in from reference TRBV5-1 and TRBJ1-2, reads KAGVTQTPRYLIKTRGQQVTLSCSPISGHRSVSWYQQTPGQGLQFLFEYFSETQRNKGNFPGRFSGRQFSNSRSEMNVSTLELGDSALYLCASSHNRQTLANYGYTFGSGTRLTVV.

CDR3 amino acids: CASSQEDRGPSYEQYV. The CDR3, as DNA: TGTGCCAGCAGCCAAGAGGACAGGGGGCCCTCCTACGAGCAGTACGTC. V and J are TRBV3-1 and TRBJ2-7; TRBD1 aligns across 11 bases. The CDR3 is 16 residues long. Germline V CDR1 and CDR2: LGHDT, YNNKEL (reference sequence). V shed 0 bases, J shed 0 bases, and the junction held 1 base outside the gene matches.

The rearrangement uses TRBV5-1 and TRBJ2-1; possibly TRBD2 for D (6 bases). The CDR3 has 14 amino acids. The V gene's germline CDR1 is SGHRS and CDR2 YFSETQ. V lost 0 bases and J 9 bases, leaving 13 bases between the germline ends. CDR3 sequence: CASSLVGFGGEQFF. As DNA, the CDR3 is TGCGCCAGCAGCTTGGTTGGGTTCGGGGGTGAGCAGTTCTTC.

This chain links TRBV28 with TRBJ2-3; 12 bases align to TRBD2. Looked up from germline, CDR1 is MDHEN and CDR2 is SYDVKM. This CDR3 is 19 amino acids long. Unmatched junction bases numbered 14, after V lost 1 base and J lost 6 bases. The CDR3 here is CASSLFGSSGGAVSDTQYF. CDR3 in DNA: TGTGCCAGCAGTTTATTTGGGTCTAGCGGGGGGGCCGTGTCGGATACGCAGTATTTT.

This clonotype was counted a few times. This chain connects TRBV20-1 to TRBJ1-2, with 7 bases fitting TRBD1. Germline V gives CDR1 DFQATT, CDR2 SNEGSKA (reference sequence). The CDR3 runs to 14 residues. With 5 bases clipped from V and 6 bases from J, the junction kept 12 bases outside the gene matches. The CDR3 loop is CSAPRRGQPHGYTF. The CDR3 bases are TGCAGTGCTCCCCGACGGGGACAGCCCCATGGCTACACCTTC.

The J gene is TRBJ1-4, the V gene TRBV27, with TRBD1 as a possible D gene (6 bases). CDR1 MNHEY and CDR2 SMNVEV come from the germline V gene (reference sequence). The CDR3 totals 14 residues. V was trimmed by 2 bases and J by 8 bases, leaving 12 bases between them. The CDR3 reads CASSLNRAGEKLFF. DNA for the CDR3: TGTGCCAGCAGTTTAAACAGGGCAGGGGAAAAACTGTTTTTT.

This chain links TRBV7-2 with TRBJ1-6, with a possible D match to TRBD1 (6 bases). The V and J ends lost 1 base and 10 bases respectively, with 14 bases between them. The CDR3 spans 15 residues. CDR1 is SGHTA and CDR2 is FQGNSA in the germline V gene. The CDR3 region is CASSLVQGLRSPLHF. The CDR3 region has the DNA TGTGCCAGCAGCTTAGTACAGGGTCTACGGTCACCCCTCCACTTT.

CDR3 protein: CASSLRWARYNNEQFF. The CDR3 nucleotides read TGTGCCAGCAGCCTGAGGTGGGCGAGGTATAACAATGAGCAGTTCTTC. The rearrangement uses TRBV7-9 and TRBJ2-1; D not certain. Between the trimmed V and J ends, which lost 5 bases and 5 bases, there was a span of 19 bases. The CDR3 covers 16 residues. Germline CDR1 SEHNR, CDR2 FQNEAQ (reference sequence). The complete variable domain, with remaining parts taken from reference TRBV7-9 and TRBJ2-1, reads DTGVSQNPRHKITKRGQNVTFRCDPISEHNRLYWYRQTLGQGPEFLTYFQNEAQLEKSRLLSDRFSAERPKGSFSTLEIQRTEQGDSAMYLCASSLRWARYNNEQFFGPGTRLTVL.

This clonotype was observed a handful of times. This chain uses TRBV28 with TRBJ2-3, with 9 bases identical to TRBD2. V trimming: 9 bases; J trimming: 5 bases; junction bases outside the gene matches: 9. The CDR3 contains 14 residues. CDR1 MDHEN and CDR2 SYDVKM come from the germline V gene. The CDR3 nucleotides are TGTGCCAGTCTCGCGGGAGGGTTGGTAGATACGCAGTATTTT. Residues: CASLAGGLVDTQYF.

The chain couples TRBV19 to TRBJ1-5; no clear D. The CDR3 runs to 15 residues. Germline V gene data show CDR1 as LNHDA and CDR2 as SQIVND (reference sequence). V was clipped by 9 bases and J by 6 bases, with 21 bases between them. Written as DNA, the CDR3 is TGTGCCAGCGGGGAGTACTTGGGGAACATTCAGCCCCAGCATTTT. Translating gives CASGEYLGNIQPQHF.

This clonotype has a handful of counts. The chain combines TRBV4-3 with TRBJ2-1, with 11 bases fitting TRBD2. V lost 9 bases to trimming and J lost 7 bases; unmatched junction nucleotides: 14. Germline CDR1 reads LGHNA; CDR2 reads YSLEER. The CDR3 runs 16 residues. The CDR3 reads CASRRSSGGAGNEQFF. The DNA for the CDR3 is TGCGCCAGTCGACGGAGTAGCGGGGGGGCCGGGAATGAGCAGTTCTTC.

The V call is TRBV5-1, the J call TRBJ1-1, with 8 bases lining up with TRBD1. The V and J ends lost 4 bases and 1 base, in that order; junction bases with no gene match: 9. Germline lookup yields CDR1 SGHRS and CDR2 YFSETQ. The CDR3 covers 16 residues. CDR3 loop: CASSPTTGDANTEAFF. CDR3 in DNA: TGCGCCAGCAGCCCCACGACAGGGGACGCGAACACTGAAGCTTTCTTT.

This rearrangement joins TRBV20-1 to TRBJ1-6; TRBD1 matches 8 bases. The CDR3 extends over 16 amino acids. Germline V gene sequence: CDR1 DFQATT, CDR2 SNEGSKA (reference sequence). V was clipped by 2 bases and J by 9 bases; unmatched bases: 12. CDR3 DNA sequence: TGCAGTGCTAGACCCCCAGAGCAGGGGGCGAGTTCACCCCTCCACTTT. This gives the protein CSARPPEQGASSPLHF.